The next 8 T cell receptor beta chains were all read from a single sample in a study of sequential checkpoint blockade in melanoma. Indicated treatment: randomized to nivolumab then ipilimumab (arm A) or the reverse (arm B). The method was immunoSEQ multiplex PCR; TCRdb's version includes in-frame clones alone and lacks a portion of them. The repertoire consists of about 12,000 clones, with roughly a fifth occurring once and the leading ten covering about 7%. The material was tumor tissue (inferred from file names), obtained from a patient given nivolumab and ipilimumab in sequence. The receptor set was obtained from a human donor with melanoma.

The table lists this clone with a few counts. The chain employs TRBV28 and TRBJ1-4; D uncertain. CDR1 MDHEN and CDR2 SYDVKM come from the germline V gene. The CDR3 sequence is 15 residues long. Trimming stripped 1 base from V and 8 bases from J, with 14 bases between. For the CDR3, the DNA is TGTGCCAGCAGTTTATTGTCCGGGAGTCGGGAAAAACTGTTTTTT. This codes for CASSLLSGSREKLFF.

J is TRBJ1-2 and V is TRBV18, with TRBD1 matching 7 bases. V lost 3 bases to trimming and J lost 7 bases; unmatched junction nucleotides: 8. The CDR3 has 14 amino acids. Germline V CDR1 and CDR2: KGHSH, LQKENI. The CDR3 sequence: CASSPPDRASGYTF. The CDR3 bases are TGTGCCAGCTCACCCCCCGACAGGGCCTCTGGCTACACCTTC.

This clone came up a few times. The rearrangement links TRBV28 to TRBJ2-1; 9 bases map to TRBD2. Germline values: CDR1 MDHEN, CDR2 SYDVKM. The CDR3 covers 18 residues. Trimming took 5 bases from V and 1 from J; bases not matched to a gene: 12. CDR3: CASSPNPGTSHSYNEQFF. For the CDR3, the DNA is TGTGCCAGCAGTCCTAACCCCGGGACTAGCCATTCCTACAATGAGCAGTTCTTC. Supplemented by reference TRBV28 and TRBJ2-1, the full variable domain reads DVKVTQSSRYLVKRTGEKVFLECVQDMDHENMFWYRQDPGLGLRLIYFSYDVKMKEKGDIPEGYSVSREKKERFSLILESASTNQTSMYLCASSPNPGTSHSYNEQFFGPGTRLTVL.

In its sample, this clone is medium-sized. The V and J genes are TRBV6-8 and TRBJ1-1; D may be TRBD1 (5 bases). This CDR3 spans 15 amino acids. The V and J ends lost 0 bases and 1 base respectively, with 9 bases between them. Germline CDR1 and CDR2: MNHGY and SAAAGT. The CDR3 nucleotides read TGTGCCAGCAGTTACTCCGACAGACCGAACACTGAAGCTTTCTTT. This sequence encodes CASSYSDRPNTEAFF.

There are many counts of this clone. The rearrangement links TRBV11-3 to TRBJ2-7; 7 positions match TRBD2. The CDR3 covers 15 residues. The J segment lost 4 bases and the V segment lost 1 base, leaving 7 bases of the junction unmatched. From germline, CDR1 is SGHNT and CDR2 YENEEA. CDR3 region: CASSLGYGGEYEQYF. As DNA, the CDR3 is TGTGCCAGCAGCTTAGGTTATGGGGGGGAATACGAGCAGTACTTC.

In its sample, this clone was seen a few times. The chain recombines TRBV5-1 with TRBJ1-4; D ambiguous. V gave up 0 bases and J gave up 4 bases, with 10 bases separating them. CDR3 size: 15 residues. Germline V lookup: CDR1 SGHRS, CDR2 YFSETQ. The CDR3 DNA reads as TGCGCCAGCAGCTTGGAGGCGCCTAGTAATGAAAAACTGTTTTTT. Translated, it gives CASSLEAPSNEKLFF.

This chain uses TRBV11-3 with TRBJ2-7; the D gene could be TRBD1 or TRBD2 (5 bases each). Germline V lookup: CDR1 SGHNT, CDR2 YENEEA. V was shortened by 1 base and J by 1 base, with 8 bases between the two germline ends. The CDR3 spans 14 residues. CDR3 coding DNA: TGTGCCAGCAGCTTAGTCGGGACGTCCTACGAGCAGTACTTC. The encoded protein is CASSLVGTSYEQYF.

The rearrangement links TRBV9 to TRBJ2-3; 13 nucleotides line up with TRBD2. Germline-derived CDR1 and CDR2 are SGDLS and YYNGEE. With V trimmed by 5 bases and J by 1 base, 4 bases remained unmatched. This CDR3 has 16 amino acids. The CDR3: CASSTGLAGGTDTQYF. The CDR3 DNA is TGTGCCAGCAGTACAGGACTAGCGGGGGGCACAGATACGCAGTATTTT.